The present entry profiles one TCR beta chain with its context. Its specificity is not known. One end of the junction fails to match germline, which may point to a read error. CDR1 is MNHEY and CDR2 is SVGAGI in the germline V gene. The CDR3 is 13 residues long. Data came from immunoSEQ multiplex PCR; TCRdb stores just in-frame clones and leaves some out. This sample has about 100,000 clones, with more than 85% found just once. These data belong to a study of graft-versus-host responses after intestinal transplantation. The chain recombines TRBV6-5 with TRBJ2-3, with D tentatively TRBD1 (5 bases). The clonotype originates from a human donor who was the organ donor for an intestinal transplant. Sequencing used unstimulated CD4+ T cells sorted from spleen or lymph node cells, obtained before transplant. The CDR3 DNA follows: TGTGCCAGCAGTTCCCTACTCAGGGCCAAGGTCGCTTTT. The encoded protein is CASSSLLRAKVAF.